The 3 T cell receptor beta chains given below trace back to one sample, sequenced in a study of cytomegalovirus exposure and HLA in healthy donors. The PCR made use of 60 Vbeta and 13 Jbeta primers. Produced via immunoSEQ multiplex PCR; TCRdb's table is partial and in-frame only. The sample has some 140,000 clones; around 75% are singletons. Sequencing was performed on PBMCs. The receptor source for this set is a female donor in good health and CMV-seronegative.

In DNA form, the CDR3 reads TGTGCCAGCAGCGGGACAGGGGGAAGCTCTGGAAACACCATATATTTT. Protein product: CASSGTGGSSGNTIYF. The rearrangement links TRBV7-9 to TRBJ1-3; 11 nucleotides match TRBD1. This CDR3 has 16 amino acids. V lost 5 bases, J lost 0 bases, and 3 bases stayed unmatched. In germline, CDR1 is SEHNR, CDR2 FQNEAQ (reference sequence).

The chain employs TRBV27 and TRBJ2-3, with 11 bases fitting TRBD2. The V gene end was trimmed by 2 bases and the J gene end by 2 bases; junction bases not matched to a gene: 3. The germline V gene has CDR1 MNHEY and CDR2 SMNVEV (reference sequence). The CDR3 is 16 residues long. CDR3 region: CASSLRLAGITDTQYF. Here the CDR3 DNA reads TGTGCCAGCAGTTTACGACTAGCGGGGATCACAGATACGCAGTATTTT.

The genes are TRBV28 and TRBJ2-1; D unresolved. The V end lost 7 bases, the J end lost 1 base, and 5 bases lay between the germline ends. The CDR3 is 12 amino acids. The V gene's germline CDR1 is MDHEN and CDR2 SYDVKM. The DNA for the CDR3 is TGTGCCAGCACCTATTCCTACAATGAGCAGTTCTTC. Translation: CASTYSYNEQFF.